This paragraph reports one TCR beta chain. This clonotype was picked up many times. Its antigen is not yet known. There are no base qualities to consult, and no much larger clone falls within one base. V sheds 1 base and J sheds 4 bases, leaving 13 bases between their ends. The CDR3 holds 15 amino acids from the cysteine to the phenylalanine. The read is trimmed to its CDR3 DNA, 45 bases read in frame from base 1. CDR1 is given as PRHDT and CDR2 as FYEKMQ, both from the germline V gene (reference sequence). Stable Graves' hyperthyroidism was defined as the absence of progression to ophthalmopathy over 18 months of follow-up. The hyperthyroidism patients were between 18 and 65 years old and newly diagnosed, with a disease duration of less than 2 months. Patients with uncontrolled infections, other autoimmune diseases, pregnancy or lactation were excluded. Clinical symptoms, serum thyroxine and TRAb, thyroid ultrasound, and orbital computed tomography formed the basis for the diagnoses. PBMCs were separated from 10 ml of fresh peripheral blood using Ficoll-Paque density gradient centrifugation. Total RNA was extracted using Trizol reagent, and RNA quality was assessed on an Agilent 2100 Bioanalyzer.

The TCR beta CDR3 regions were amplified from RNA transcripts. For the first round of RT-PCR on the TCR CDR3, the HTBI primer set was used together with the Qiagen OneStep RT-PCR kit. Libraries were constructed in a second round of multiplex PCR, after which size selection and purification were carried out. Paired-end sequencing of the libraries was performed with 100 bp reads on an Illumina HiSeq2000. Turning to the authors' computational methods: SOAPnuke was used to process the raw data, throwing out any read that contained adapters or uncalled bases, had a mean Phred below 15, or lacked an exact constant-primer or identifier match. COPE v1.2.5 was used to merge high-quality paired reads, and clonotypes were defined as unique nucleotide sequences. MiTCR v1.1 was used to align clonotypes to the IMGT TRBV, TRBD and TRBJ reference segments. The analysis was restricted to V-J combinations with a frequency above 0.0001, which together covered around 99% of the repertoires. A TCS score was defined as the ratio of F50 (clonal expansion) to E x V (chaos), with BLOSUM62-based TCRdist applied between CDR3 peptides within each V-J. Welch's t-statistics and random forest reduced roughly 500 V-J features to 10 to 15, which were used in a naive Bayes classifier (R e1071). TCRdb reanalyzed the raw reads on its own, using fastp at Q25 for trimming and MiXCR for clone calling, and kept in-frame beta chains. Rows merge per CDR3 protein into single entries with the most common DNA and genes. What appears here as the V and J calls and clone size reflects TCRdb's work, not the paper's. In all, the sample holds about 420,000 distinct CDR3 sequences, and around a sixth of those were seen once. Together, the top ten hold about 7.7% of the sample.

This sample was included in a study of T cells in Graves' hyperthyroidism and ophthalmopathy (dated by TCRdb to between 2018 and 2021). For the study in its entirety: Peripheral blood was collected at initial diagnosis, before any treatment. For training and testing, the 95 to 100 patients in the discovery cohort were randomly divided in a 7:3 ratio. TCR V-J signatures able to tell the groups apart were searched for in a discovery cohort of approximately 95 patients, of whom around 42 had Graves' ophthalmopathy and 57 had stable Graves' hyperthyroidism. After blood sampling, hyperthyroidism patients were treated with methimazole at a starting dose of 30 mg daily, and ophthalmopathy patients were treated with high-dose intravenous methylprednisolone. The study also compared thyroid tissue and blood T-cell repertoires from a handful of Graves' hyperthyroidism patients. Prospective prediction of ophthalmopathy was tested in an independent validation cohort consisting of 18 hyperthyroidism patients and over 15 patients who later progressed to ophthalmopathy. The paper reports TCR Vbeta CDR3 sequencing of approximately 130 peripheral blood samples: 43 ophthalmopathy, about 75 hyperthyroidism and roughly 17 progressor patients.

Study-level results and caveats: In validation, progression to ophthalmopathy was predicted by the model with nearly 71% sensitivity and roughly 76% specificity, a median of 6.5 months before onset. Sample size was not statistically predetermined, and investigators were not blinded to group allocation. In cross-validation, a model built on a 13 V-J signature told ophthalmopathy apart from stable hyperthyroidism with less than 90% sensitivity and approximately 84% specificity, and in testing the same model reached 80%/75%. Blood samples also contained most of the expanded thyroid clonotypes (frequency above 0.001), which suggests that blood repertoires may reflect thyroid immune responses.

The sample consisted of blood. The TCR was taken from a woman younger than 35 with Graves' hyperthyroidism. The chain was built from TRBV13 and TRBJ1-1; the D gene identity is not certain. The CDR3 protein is CASSLVAGGFTEAFF. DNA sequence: TGTGCCAGCAGCTTAGTGGCAGGAGGCTTCACTGAAGCTTTCTTT.